A selection of T cell receptor beta chains follows, all from one sample in a study of blood T cell repertoires in COVID-19. The data were produced by immunoSEQ multiplex PCR, yet TCRdb's version contains in-frame clones alone and is incomplete. There are 300,000 to 400,000 clones in the sample; approximately 87% occur only once, and approximately 2.9% lies in the top ten. Specimen: peripheral blood. These receptors were collected from a young woman with COVID-19, enrolled during active disease. CDR3s include the opening cysteine and the closing phenylalanine or tryptophan. The D gene is left open where the match is weak. Expanded clones are given a class, and other clones once, few, many or no size at all.

D gene | J gene | clone size | V gene | CDR3 DNA | CDR3 protein
TRBD2 | TRBJ2-1 | . | TRBV5-4 | TGTGCCAGCTTAGGACTAGCTGATGGTGAGCAGTTCTTC | CASLGLADGEQFF
. | TRBJ1-2 | . | TRBV5-5 | TGTGCCAGCAGCTTGGCAGAACGGGGTGGCTACACCTTC | CASSLAERGGYTF
. | TRBJ1-1 | few | TRBV27 | TGTGCCAGCAGTCAGATTATGAACACTGAAGCTTTCTTT | CASSQIMNTEAFF
. | TRBJ1-1 | . | TRBV5-1 | TGCGCCAGCAGCTTGGCCACGGGTTTGAACACTGAAGCTTTCTTT | CASSLATGLNTEAFF
TRBD1 | TRBJ1-3 | . | TRBV28 | TGTGCCAGCAGTAAGGACAGGGCTGGAAACACCATATATTTT | CASSKDRAGNTIYF
. | TRBJ2-4 | . | TRBV30 | TGTGCCTGGGCTCGTACGATTAGTAAGCATACCATTCAGTACTTC | CAWARTISKHTIQYF
TRBD2 | TRBJ2-1 | . | TRBV5-4 | TGTGCCAGCAGCCCCGGGACTAGCGTCTACAATGAGCAGTTCTTC | CASSPGTSVYNEQFF
TRBD1 | TRBJ2-7 | once | TRBV7-9 | TGTGCCAGCAGCTACGGACAGGGGGCGGCTGACGAGCAGTACTTC | CASSYGQGAADEQYF
. | TRBJ2-5 | . | TRBV3-1/TRBV3-2 | TGTGCCAGCAGCCAGTCAGGGCAGGGATTAGAGACCCAGTACTTC | CASSQSGQGLETQYF
TRBD1 | TRBJ1-2 | . | TRBV5-5 | TGTGCCAGCAGCTCATCAGGGGGCGCGAGGGGCTACACCTTC | CASSSSGGARGYTF
TRBD1 | TRBJ1-5 | once | TRBV19 | TGTGCCAGTAGCCAGACAGGGGAACAGCCCCAGCATTTT | CASSQTGEQPQHF
. | TRBJ2-7 | once | TRBV6-5 | TGTGCCAGCAGCAAACAGGGCTACGAGCAGTACTTC | CASSKQGYEQYF
. | TRBJ2-1 | . | TRBV7-8 | TGTGCCAGCAGCTTAGGTGGTAGTAGCGGACATAATGAGCAGTTCTTC | CASSLGGSSGHNEQFF
. | TRBJ2-3 | . | TRBV9 | TGTGCCAGCAGCGTAGTAGGGGGAGTCACAGATACGCAGTATTTT | CASSVVGGVTDTQYF
TRBD1 | TRBJ2-2 | once | TRBV7-8 | TGTGCCAGCAGCGGGCGGGACAGGGGGCCCAAAGGGGCCGGGGAGCTGTTTTTT | CASSGRDRGPKGAGELFF
TRBD2 | TRBJ2-2 | . | TRBV2 | TGTGCCAGCAGTGGAGGACTAGCGGCCAACACCGGGGAGCTGTTTTTT | CASSGGLAANTGELFF
TRBD2 | TRBJ2-2 | . | TRBV5-1 | TGCGCCAGCATTGAAGGCGGGAGTGGCACCGGGGAGCTGTTTTTT | CASIEGGSGTGELFF
. | TRBJ1-1 | once | TRBV19 | TGTGCCAGTAGGAGAGAGACAGGGAACACTGAAGCTTTCTTT | CASRRETGNTEAFF
TRBD1 | TRBJ1-1 | . | TRBV7-3 | TGTGCCAGCAGCCAGGACAGGAAAACTGAAGCTTTCTTT | CASSQDRKTEAFF
TRBD1 | TRBJ2-7 | . | TRBV12-3/TRBV12-4 | TGTGCCTCTTCAGGGACAGGGTGGGCCGAGCAGTACTTC | CASSGTGWAEQYF
TRBD2 | TRBJ2-7 | . | TRBV6-5 | TGTGCCAGCAGTCCTAGGACTAGCGGGAGTTACGAGCAGTACTTC | CASSPRTSGSYEQYF
. | TRBJ1-2 | . | TRBV13 | TGTGCCAGCAGCTTAGAGGGCAGGGCCACTGACTATGGCTACACCTTC | CASSLEGRATDYGYTF
. | TRBJ1-1 | . | TRBV12-5 | TGTGCTAGTGTTGGCGGCACGAACACTGAAGCTTTCTTT | CASVGGTNTEAFF
TRBD1 | TRBJ1-1 | . | TRBV4-1 | TGCGCCAGCAGCCTAGGACAGGGGAGCATGAACACTGAAGCTTTCTTT | CASSLGQGSMNTEAFF
. | TRBJ1-3 | . | TRBV7-2 | TGTGCCAGCAGCTGGGCGGGGGGGGAGTTCCTCACTGGAAACACCATATATTTT | CASSWAGGEFLTGNTIYF
. | TRBJ2-5 | . | TRBV5-1 | TGCGCCAGCAGCTTGGCCACAGTTAAGGAGACCCAGTACTTC | CASSLATVKETQYF
TRBD2 | TRBJ2-1 | . | TRBV5-1 | TGCGCCAGCAGCTTGGAGGGACTAGCGGGAGTGAACAATGAGCAGTTCTTC | CASSLEGLAGVNNEQFF
TRBD1 | TRBJ1-5 | . | TRBV5-6 | TGTGCCAGCAGCAGGACAGGGGGAGGCCATCAGCCCCAGCATTTT | CASSRTGGGHQPQHF